The text below deals with one T cell receptor beta chain. The antigen remains undetermined. Other DNA sequences within the sample encode an identical CDR3. Germline CDR1 is MDHEN and CDR2 is SYDVKM. The CDR3 loop spans 15 amino acids. Trimming removed 6 bases from V and 0 bases from J; junction bases left unmatched: 2. This record comes from a study of cytomegalovirus exposure and HLA in healthy donors. Findings of the study overall: It is likely that the observed cluster of highly shared sequence variants was a sequencing artifact. TCR beta sequences reportedly predicted most subjects' HLA-A and HLA-B alleles accurately. In vitro work confirmed that a few CMV-associated chains recognize CMV antigens.

The PCR ran on 60 Vbeta and 13 Jbeta primers. TCRdb keeps only in-frame clones here, not all; method: immunoSEQ multiplex PCR. In the table there are roughly 200,000 clones, around 82% of which are singletons. The sequenced sample consisted of PBMCs. The sequence was collected from a woman under 40 in good health and CMV-seropositive. The rearrangement links TRBV28 to TRBJ2-1; 10 nucleotides match TRBD2. As DNA, the CDR3 is TGTGCCAGCAGCTTAGCGGGAGGCTCCTACAATGAGCAGTTCTTC. The encoded protein is CASSLAGGSYNEQFF. The whole variable domain, filled in from reference TRBV28 and TRBJ2-1, reads DVKVTQSSRYLVKRTGEKVFLECVQDMDHENMFWYRQDPGLGLRLIYFSYDVKMKEKGDIPEGYSVSREKKERFSLILESASTNQTSMYLCASSLAGGSYNEQFFGPGTRLTVL.